This T cell receptor beta chain was profiled in a study of identical twins. A universal primer site was added by template switching, and unique molecular identifiers were carried by the cDNA. Each CDR3 protein is one row after TCRdb ran MiXCR on the 5' RACE reads. The sample has about 290,000 distinct CDR3 sequences, 7.5% to 9.5% seen once. Germline CDR1 and CDR2: MGHRA and YSYEKL. The CDR3 has 16 amino acids. Trimming shortened V by 1 base and J by 0 bases, and 12 bases separated the two germline ends. This clonotype was counted ten times or more. Its target is unknown. Study outcomes and limitations: Conclusions were based on cross-sectional statistical analysis, without following the same donors. Memory repertoires lacked the insertion deficit that abundant cord blood beta clonotypes showed. For out-of-frame alpha sequences shared by twins, low generation probability was in excess.

The data also belong to a second study, concerning yellow fever vaccine responses in identical twins.

The chain uses TRBV4-1 and TRBJ2-5; D could derive from TRBD1 or TRBD2 (5 bases each). The sample consisted of CD8+ T cells sorted from blood. This TCR was sampled from a woman younger than 35 in good health. CDR3 in DNA: TGCGCCAGCAGCCAAGTCGTCGGGACGTACCAAGAGACCCAGTACTTC. It yields the protein CASSQVVGTYQETQYF.